This entry lists 28 T cell receptor beta chains sequenced from one sample in a study of T cells and Merkel cell carcinoma outcomes. Here immunoSEQ multiplex PCR was the method, and the copy in TCRdb shows in-frame clones only, minus some. The data hold 3,600 or so clones, with around 92% observed a single time. Sequenced material: tumor tissue from Merkel cell carcinoma. All receptors come from a human donor with Merkel cell carcinoma.

The chain uses TRBV28 and TRBJ1-2; D possibly corresponds to TRBD1 (5 bases). Trimming took off 3 bases at V and 3 bases at J, with 8 bases between the two ends. The CDR3 loop spans 13 amino acids. Germline V gene data show CDR1 as MDHEN and CDR2 as SYDVKM. This CDR3 reads CASSLGQHYGYTF. The CDR3, as DNA: TGTGCCAGCAGTTTGGGGCAGCACTATGGCTACACCTTC.

Regarding this clone: An end of the junction does not agree with germline; a read error may underlie this. V is TRBV19 and J is TRBJ1-6; D is undetermined. CDR3 length: 15 amino acids. Germline V gene sequence: CDR1 LNHDA, CDR2 SQIVND (reference sequence). The CDR3 loop is CATSAAGSYNSPFHF. The CDR3 coding sequence is TGTGCCACCAGTGCCGCGGGCTCCTATAATTCACCCTTCCACTTT.

With respect to this clone: Distinct nucleotide sequences in the sample also encode this CDR3. CDR3 loop: CASSFIGRGSTDTQYF. CDR3 sequence (DNA): TGTGCCAGCAGCTTTATAGGGCGGGGGAGCACAGATACGCAGTATTTT. J is TRBJ2-3 and V is TRBV11-2, with 7 bases matching TRBD2. Losses at the gene ends were 3 bases for V and 0 bases for J; bases not matched to a gene: 6. Germline V gene lookup returns CDR1 SGHAT and CDR2 FQNNGV. The CDR3 contains 16 residues.

About this clone: The same CDR3 can be traced to other DNA sequences in this sample. The chain couples TRBV30 to TRBJ1-5; maybe TRBD1 (5 bases). This CDR3 spans 13 amino acids. The V end was cut by 3 bases, the J end by 3 bases, with 9 bases between. The germline CDR1 and CDR2 sequences are GTSNPN and SVGIG (reference sequence). CDR3 coding DNA: TGTGCCTGGAGAACAGGACACAATCAGCCCCAGCATTTT. It codes for CAWRTGHNQPQHF.

This rearrangement joins TRBV11-2 to TRBJ2-7, with 14 bases aligning to TRBD2. Per the germline V gene, CDR1 is SGHAT and CDR2 is FQNNGV. V dropped 4 bases and J dropped 3; count of bases not matched to a gene: 2. This CDR3 has 15 amino acids. CDR3 loop: CASSSGLAGGYEQYF. CDR3 in DNA: TGTGCCAGCAGCTCCGGACTAGCGGGAGGCTACGAGCAGTACTTC.

As DNA, the CDR3 is TGCAGTGCAGAACGGGTCACTGAAGCTTTCTTT. This translates into CSAERVTEAFF. The genes are TRBV20-1 and TRBJ1-1; D gene unclear. The V gene's germline CDR1 is DFQATT and CDR2 SNEGSKA (reference sequence). The CDR3 length is 11 residues. The V end lost 6 bases, the J end lost 4 bases, and 9 bases lay between the germline ends.

The genes are TRBV6-4 and TRBJ1-1, with unresolved D. Germline assignment: CDR1 MRHNA and CDR2 SNTAGT. CDR3 size: 12 residues. Trimming pared 2 bases from V and 5 bases from J, leaving 6 bases between. The CDR3 here is CASSDTTTEAFF. For the CDR3, the DNA is TGTGCCAGCAGTGACACCACTACTGAAGCTTTCTTT.

The genes are TRBV5-1 and TRBJ2-2, with D hard to call. The CDR3 contains 16 residues. Germline assignment: CDR1 SGHRS and CDR2 YFSETQ. The ends were cut back, 0 bases at V and 3 bases at J, with 12 bases in the middle. This CDR3 is CASSLAHFKDTGELFF. The CDR3 nucleotides are TGCGCCAGCAGCTTGGCTCACTTTAAGGACACCGGGGAGCTGTTTTTT.

This clone was counted once. The chain carries TRBV5-1 and TRBJ1-1; no clear D. Germline V gene lookup returns CDR1 SGHRS and CDR2 YFSETQ. V was cut by 5 bases and J by 10 bases, with 21 bases left in between. The CDR3 sequence is 14 residues long. DNA of the CDR3: TGCGCCAGCAGTGCCTGGGGAGCCACGTTTGCAGCTTTCTTT. Its translation is CASSAWGATFAAFF.

The genes are TRBV4-2 and TRBJ2-5; tentative D call: TRBD1 (5 bases). Trimming removed 2 bases at V and 5 bases at J, with 18 bases between. This CDR3 is 16 amino acids long. The V gene's germline CDR1 is LGHNA and CDR2 YNFKEQ. For the CDR3, the DNA is TGTGCCAGCAGCCAAACCCGGCAGGGTGTGGGGGAGACCCAGTACTTC. As protein: CASSQTRQGVGETQYF.

The rearrangement joins TRBV19 to TRBJ1-2, with D hard to call. This CDR3 has 14 amino acids. Deletions cut 3 bases from V and 6 bases from J, with 14 bases between. Germline CDR1 LNHDA, CDR2 SQIVND (reference sequence). For the CDR3, the DNA is TGTGCCAGTAGTATCCGAGGAAGGGCTGATGGCTACACCTTC. This codes for CASSIRGRADGYTF.

CDR3 sequence: CASSQDRGQLTGVLKTQYF. The DNA of the CDR3 is TGTGCCAGCAGCCAAGATAGGGGGCAACTAACGGGAGTTCTCAAGACCCAGTACTTC. This sequence joins TRBV4-2 and TRBJ2-5, with a tentative D call TRBD1 (7 bases). The germline gives CDR1 LGHNA, CDR2 YNFKEQ. Between the trimmed V and J ends, which lost 0 bases and 6 bases, there was a span of 26 bases. The CDR3 has 19 amino acids.

In the case of this clone: The junction shows a germline mismatch at one end, possibly a read error. This chain links TRBV2 with TRBJ2-7; TRBD2 is a possible D gene (5 bases). There are 15 residues in the CDR3. Germline CDR1 and CDR2: SNHLY and FYNNEI. The CDR3 sequence is CASGGPGPSSYEQYF. Written as DNA, the CDR3 is TGTGCCAGTGGCGGGCCGGGCCCAAGCTCCTACGAGCAGTACTTT.

This rearrangement joins TRBV10-3 to TRBJ2-7, with 8 bases aligning to TRBD2. This CDR3 is built from 14 residues. The ends lost 0 bases at V and 5 bases at J; junction bases unmatched: 3. Germline V gene sequence: CDR1 ENHRY, CDR2 SYGVKD. The CDR3 loop reads CAISESRAGDEQYF. The CDR3 bases are TGTGCCATCAGTGAGTCGAGAGCGGGAGACGAGCAGTACTTC.

The V and J genes are TRBV28 and TRBJ1-4, with TRBD1 as a possible D gene (5 bases). Trimming took 4 bases from V and 8 from J, leaving 20 bases between them. Germline CDR1 is MDHEN and CDR2 is SYDVKM. The CDR3 has 16 amino acids. The CDR3 DNA sequence: TGTGCCAGCAGTTCGCCCGGCTCGGGGCGGAGGGAAAAACTGTTTTTT. Translating it yields CASSSPGSGRREKLFF.

V is TRBV28 and J is TRBJ1-5; weak D call: TRBD1 (6 bases). The CDR3 covers 15 residues. The germline V gene has CDR1 MDHEN and CDR2 SYDVKM. Trimming shortened V by 4 bases and J by 2 bases, and 12 bases separated the two germline ends. The CDR3: CASSWQGRGNQPQHF. The DNA for the CDR3 is TGTGCCAGCAGTTGGCAGGGGAGAGGCAATCAGCCCCAGCATTTT. Filled out from reference TRBV28 and TRBJ1-5, the complete variable domain reads DVKVTQSSRYLVKRTGEKVFLECVQDMDHENMFWYRQDPGLGLRLIYFSYDVKMKEKGDIPEGYSVSREKKERFSLILESASTNQTSMYLCASSWQGRGNQPQHFGDGTRLSIL.

The sample holds a few counts of this clone. The chain links TRBV5-1 to TRBJ2-1; 8 positions match TRBD1. V gave up 4 bases and J gave up 9 bases; unmatched junction bases: 6. The V gene's germline CDR1 is SGHRS and CDR2 YFSETQ. The CDR3 has 13 residues. The CDR3 DNA reads TGCGCCAGCAGCAGGACAGGGAGCGGTGAGCAGTTCTTC. It translates to CASSRTGSGEQFF.

This rearrangement joins TRBV11-2 to TRBJ2-1, with 8 bases aligning to TRBD2. The CDR3 has 15 amino acids. The V gene end was trimmed by 0 bases and the J gene end by 7 bases; junction bases not matched to a gene: 5. The germline gives CDR1 SGHAT, CDR2 FQNNGV. The CDR3 nucleotides read TGTGCCAGCAGCTTAGAGGTCGGGAGGGGTAATGAGCAGTTCTTC. Translation: CASSLEVGRGNEQFF.

This clone was observed a single time. The V and J genes are TRBV6-4 and TRBJ2-7; D gene ambiguous. The germline gives CDR1 MRHNA, CDR2 SNTAGT. The CDR3 is 12 amino acids. V was cut by 4 bases and J by 8 bases, with 12 bases left in between. The CDR3 sequence is CASSGKGNKQYF. The CDR3 region has the DNA TGTGCCAGCAGTGGTAAGGGTAATAAGCAGTACTTC.

V usage is TRBV11-2 and J usage is TRBJ2-3; perhaps TRBD2 as D (6 bases). V was cut by 2 bases and J by 3 bases, with 6 bases left in between. The CDR3 sequence is 13 residues long. Per the germline V gene, CDR1 is SGHAT and CDR2 is FQNNGV. The CDR3 loop is CASSLLATDTQYF. CDR3 nucleotide sequence: TGTGCCAGCAGCTTACTAGCGACAGATACGCAGTATTTT.

The CDR3 is CASSSPGLAGGAGRETQYF. CDR3 coding DNA: TGCGCCAGCAGCTCGCCGGGACTAGCGGGGGGGGCCGGGAGAGAGACCCAGTACTTC. The chain joins TRBV4-1 to TRBJ2-5, with TRBD2 matching 16 bases. This CDR3 is built from 19 residues. The germline V gene has CDR1 MGHRA and CDR2 YSYEKL. V shed 5 bases, J shed 4 bases, and the junction held 13 bases outside the gene matches.

With respect to this clone: The sample has other DNA sequences that encode this CDR3 too. The chain couples TRBV28 to TRBJ1-4; D is unresolved. This CDR3 is 13 amino acids long. V lost 5 bases to trimming and J lost 10 bases, with 14 bases between them. Germline values: CDR1 MDHEN, CDR2 SYDVKM. The CDR3 nucleotides are TGTGCCAGCAGTCCACCCGCCTATCGAAAACTGTTTTTT. Residues: CASSPPAYRKLFF. Full variable domain (outside the CDR3, taken from reference TRBV28 and TRBJ1-4): DVKVTQSSRYLVKRTGEKVFLECVQDMDHENMFWYRQDPGLGLRLIYFSYDVKMKEKGDIPEGYSVSREKKERFSLILESASTNQTSMYLCASSPPAYRKLFFGSGTQLSVL.

This chain joins TRBV18 and TRBJ2-7; no reliable D call. Germline values: CDR1 KGHSH, CDR2 LQKENI. Trimming pared 3 bases from V and 0 bases from J, leaving 3 bases between. The length of the CDR3 is 12 residues. The DNA of the CDR3 is TGTGCCAGCTCACCCTCCTCCTACGAGCAGTACTTC. Protein product: CASSPSSYEQYF.

The chain couples TRBV7-6 to TRBJ2-7; no clear D gene. The CDR3 is made up of 11 amino acids. Germline-derived CDR1 and CDR2 are SGHVS and FNYEAQ. The germline V and J ends were trimmed by 5 bases and 2 bases, with 4 bases remaining between them. The CDR3 DNA is TGTGCCAGCAGCCTGACCTACGAGCAGTACTTC. Its translation: CASSLTYEQYF.

The chain carries TRBV7-8 and TRBJ2-7, with 12 bases aligning to TRBD2. Germline V gene sequence: CDR1 SGHVS, CDR2 FQNEAQ. The CDR3 spans 16 residues. The V and J ends lost 5 bases and 3 bases, in that order; junction bases with no gene match: 8. CDR3 protein: CASSAPGLAGFYEQYF. In DNA, the CDR3 is TGTGCCAGCAGCGCCCCGGGACTAGCGGGTTTCTACGAGCAGTACTTC.

Regarding this clone: Its ends do not fully match the called genes, so a read error is possible. This chain connects TRBV27 to TRBJ1-1; TRBD1 matches at 9 bases. The CDR3 is 17 amino acids. Germline V lookup: CDR1 MNHEY, CDR2 SMNVEV (reference sequence). CDR3 residues: CASSLIPRRGQGTETFF. The CDR3 coding sequence is TGTGCCAGCAGTTTAATCCCCCGGAGGGGACAGGGCACTGAAACTTTCTTT.

This chain links TRBV2 with TRBJ1-5, with 7 bases aligning to TRBD1. CDR1 SNHLY and CDR2 FYNNEI come from the germline V gene. The V and J ends lost 4 bases and 7 bases, in that order; junction bases with no gene match: 10. CDR3 size: 15 residues. The CDR3 loop is CASSGLDRPRQPQHF. The DNA for the CDR3 is TGTGCCAGCAGTGGGCTGGACAGGCCCAGACAGCCCCAGCATTTT.

The chain joins TRBV21-1 to TRBJ2-3. TRBV21-1 constitutes a pseudogene. The CDR3 sequence is 11 residues long. As DNA, the CDR3 is TGTCCCGGGGGCGATACAGATACGCAGTATTTT. Translated, it gives CPGGDTDTQYF.